The TCR beta chain under discussion was sequenced for a study of circulating CD8 cells and anti-PD-1 response in melanoma. Study summary: About 50% of the 13 melanoma patients received first-line anti-PD-1 therapy. Complete or partial response defined responders; stable or progressive disease, non-responders. Study-wide points: DNEG was most diverse; TIGIT repertoires were least diverse. Under 8% of TRB clonotypes were shared between subsets at M1.

About this clonotype: The target antigen is unknown.

Sorting of live CD3+CD8+TCRalphabeta+ cells by PD-1 and/or TIGIT gave four subsets. Trimming left V 4 bases short and J 5 bases short, with 18 bases between. This CDR3 is built from 15 residues. Germline V gene sequence: CDR1 MNHEY, CDR2 SMNVEV (reference sequence). TCR libraries were prepared from roughly 14 ng of total RNA with the QIAseq Immune Repertoire TCR panel. TCRdb used MiXCR to reprocess the reads, holding one entry per CDR3 protein. The data show several hundred distinct CDR3 sequences, 3.5% to 4.5% seen once. The genes are TRBV27 and TRBJ2-7, with D perhaps TRBD1 or TRBD2 (7 bases each). The sample in question was CD8+ T cells from PBMCs, obtained at baseline or after one month of anti-PD-1 therapy (not recorded which). The source of this sequence is a human donor with melanoma. In nucleotides, the CDR3 is TGTGCCAGCAGTTCCCAGGGGGGGCAGGCCCACGAGCAGTACTTC. Its protein product is CASSSQGGQAHEQYF.